Below are 24 T cell receptor beta chains sequenced from a single sample in a study of T cell responses to AZD1222 COVID-19 vaccine. Produced via immunoSEQ multiplex PCR; TCRdb's table is partial and in-frame only. The table includes roughly 130,000 clones, about nine tenths detected once. The sequencing used peripheral blood, collected 28 days after the second AZD1222 dose. The receptors originated from an adult who received the AZD1222 COVID-19 vaccine.

The V and J genes are TRBV7-2 and TRBJ2-5, with D unclear. CDR3 length: 14 amino acids. Trimming shortened V by 5 bases and J by 4 bases, and 14 bases separated the two germline ends. Germline lookup yields CDR1 SGHTA and CDR2 FQGNSA. Written as DNA, the CDR3 is TGTGCCAGCAGCCCCACAATATACCGAGAGACCCAGTACTTC. Its protein is CASSPTIYRETQYF.

This clone has only one observation. The chain is built from TRBV28 and TRBJ1-1; D remains ambiguous. This CDR3 has 16 amino acids. Germline lookup yields CDR1 MDHEN and CDR2 SYDVKM. Trimming removed 4 bases from V and 1 base from J, with 16 bases in between. CDR3 loop: CASSSPAVSRNTEAFF. The CDR3 DNA is TGTGCCAGCAGTTCCCCCGCGGTCAGCAGGAACACTGAAGCTTTCTTT.

The gene calls are TRBV7-9 and TRBJ1-1; no clear D gene. Per the germline V gene, CDR1 is SEHNR and CDR2 is FQNEAQ (reference sequence). This CDR3 has 14 residues. The germline V and J ends were trimmed by 2 bases and 3 bases, with 10 bases remaining between them. The CDR3 DNA reads TGTGCCAGCAGCTTAAAGGAGGGCTACACTGAAGCTTTCTTT. Its protein is CASSLKEGYTEAFF.

The chain employs TRBV30 and TRBJ2-2, with D perhaps TRBD1 (6 bases). The germline gives CDR1 GTSNPN, CDR2 SVGIG (reference sequence). CDR3 length equals 13 residues. V was trimmed by 3 bases and J by 3 bases, leaving 8 bases between them. This CDR3 is CAWSRGYTGELFF. The CDR3 DNA is TGTGCCTGGAGCAGGGGATACACCGGGGAGCTGTTTTTT.

The chain has TRBV7-3 and TRBJ2-1, with 16 bases identical to TRBD2. The germline V gene has CDR1 SGHTA and CDR2 FQGTGA. Trimming at V came to 5 bases and at J to 12 bases, leaving 10 bases not matched to a gene. The CDR3 length is 16 residues. CDR3 in amino acids: CASSRSGTSGGAVQFF. As DNA, the CDR3 is TGTGCCAGCAGCAGATCCGGGACTAGCGGGGGGGCCGTGCAGTTCTTC. The full variable domain, with the rest looked up from reference TRBV7-3 and TRBJ2-1, is GAGVSQTPSNKVTEKGKYVELRCDPISGHTALYWYRQSLGQGPEFLIYFQGTGAADDSGLPNDRFFAVRPEGSVSTLKIQRTERGDSAVYLCASSRSGTSGGAVQFFGPGTRLTVL.

The chain couples TRBV7-8 to TRBJ1-6; D may be TRBD1 (5 bases). With 5 bases removed from V and 11 bases from J, the gap between germline ends came to 13 bases. Germline CDR1 is SGHVS and CDR2 is FQNEAQ. This CDR3 spans 13 amino acids. CDR3 in DNA: TGTGCCAGCAGCACCCCGGCGGGGGCACCCCTCCACTTT. The encoded protein is CASSTPAGAPLHF.

This chain links TRBV5-4 with TRBJ2-1, with D possibly being TRBD1 (6 bases). CDR1 and CDR2 from the germline V gene are SGHNT and YYREEE (reference sequence). The CDR3 is 16 residues long. The germline V and J ends were trimmed by 0 bases and 1 base, with 11 bases remaining between them. CDR3 DNA: TGTGCCAGCAGCTTGGACTACACAGGGTCCTACAATGAGCAGTTCTTC. Amino acids: CASSLDYTGSYNEQFF.

This chain uses TRBV5-1 with TRBJ1-3; tentative D call: TRBD1 (6 bases). The CDR3 extends over 15 amino acids. Germline CDR1 SGHRS, CDR2 YFSETQ. Deletions cut 2 bases from V and 0 bases from J, with 9 bases between. The CDR3 protein is CASSLDRSSGNTIYF. CDR3 coding DNA: TGCGCCAGCAGCTTAGACAGGAGCTCTGGAAACACCATATATTTT.

The chain employs TRBV5-1 and TRBJ2-5, with D possibly being TRBD1 (6 bases). The V and J ends lost 2 bases and 5 bases respectively, with 13 bases between them. The CDR3 contains 14 residues. The V gene's germline CDR1 is SGHRS and CDR2 YFSETQ. The CDR3 DNA sequence: TGCGCCAGCAGCTTAAGACAGGCTGGGGAGACCCAGTACTTC. This gives the protein CASSLRQAGETQYF.

V is TRBV24-1 and J is TRBJ2-3, with D tentatively TRBD1 (5 bases). The CDR3 is 14 amino acids. V gave up 3 bases and J gave up 0 bases, with 6 bases separating them. Germline loops: CDR1 KGHDR, CDR2 SFDVKD. The CDR3 DNA follows: TGTGCCACCAGTGATACAGGTAGCACAGATACGCAGTATTTT. The encoded protein is CATSDTGSTDTQYF.

This sequence joins TRBV6-6 and TRBJ2-2; 8 positions agree with TRBD1. The CDR3 sequence is 15 residues long. The V gene's germline CDR1 is MNHNY and CDR2 SVGAGI (reference sequence). V was pared by 3 bases and J by 6 bases, with 6 bases of the junction left unmatched. The CDR3 DNA follows: TGTGCCAGCAGTTATTTAGGACAGGGAGCCGGGGAGCTGTTTTTT. As protein: CASSYLGQGAGELFF.

The V and J genes are TRBV7-9 and TRBJ1-6; maybe TRBD1 (5 bases). Trimming stripped 1 base from V and 10 bases from J, with 11 bases between. The CDR3 covers 14 residues. CDR1 SEHNR and CDR2 FQNEAQ come from the germline V gene (reference sequence). CDR3 amino acids: CASSLGGSESPLHF. CDR3 DNA sequence: TGTGCCAGCAGCTTAGGGGGCTCAGAATCACCCCTCCACTTT.

This chain links TRBV18 with TRBJ2-6; tentative D call: TRBD2 (6 bases). Germline V gives CDR1 KGHSH, CDR2 LQKENI. The CDR3 covers 16 residues. The V end was cut by 2 bases, the J end by 0 bases, with 8 bases between. The CDR3 region is CASSPWGDSGANVLTF. The CDR3 nucleotides read TGTGCCAGCTCACCATGGGGGGACTCTGGGGCCAACGTCCTGACTTTC. Variable domain in full (rest from reference TRBV18 and TRBJ2-6): NAGVMQNPRHLVRRRGQEARLRCSPMKGHSHVYWYRQLPEEGLKFMVYLQKENIIDESGMPKERFSAEFPKEGPSILRIQQVVRGDSAAYFCASSPWGDSGANVLTFGAGSRLTVL.

The chain recombines TRBV19 with TRBJ1-6; 8 bases line up with TRBD1. Germline V lookup: CDR1 LNHDA, CDR2 SQIVND (reference sequence). The CDR3 is 15 residues long. V trimming: 6 bases; J trimming: 2 bases; junction bases outside the gene matches: 3. The CDR3: CASRTGVTYNSPLHF. In nucleotides, the CDR3 is TGTGCCAGTAGGACAGGGGTAACCTATAATTCACCCCTCCACTTT.

This clone was recorded a few times. This chain links TRBV19 with TRBJ2-1, with 15 positions matching TRBD2. CDR3 size: 19 residues. The junction had 12 bases not matched to a gene; V was cut back by 9 bases and J by 0 bases. Germline CDR1 and CDR2: LNHDA and SQIVND (reference sequence). The CDR3 loop is CASDLGLAGGVSSYNEQFF. As DNA, the CDR3 is TGTGCCAGCGACCTCGGACTAGCGGGAGGGGTGAGCTCCTACAATGAGCAGTTCTTC.

This clone was detected a few times. The chain combines TRBV6-2 or TRBV6-3 with TRBJ1-1; D is undetermined. The CDR3 extends over 13 amino acids. CDR1 is MNHEY, CDR2 SVGEGT, per germline. Trimming shortened V by 5 bases and J by 1 base, and 8 bases separated the two germline ends. CDR3 nucleotide sequence: TGTGCCAGCAGTGCAACGGAGAACACTGAAGCTTTCTTT. Translation gives CASSATENTEAFF.

V and J are TRBV15 and TRBJ2-7, with 10 bases that match TRBD1. The CDR3 is 16 residues long. Germline loops: CDR1 LNHNV, CDR2 YYDKDF (reference sequence). The V gene end was trimmed by 1 base and the J gene end by 2 bases; junction bases not matched to a gene: 5. The CDR3 DNA is TGTGCCACCAGCAGAGGGACAGGGGGGACGACCTACGAGCAGTACTTC. Amino acids: CATSRGTGGTTYEQYF.

The V call is TRBV7-6, the J call TRBJ1-1; 7 bases are shared with TRBD1. The germline V gene encodes CDR1 SGHVS and CDR2 FNYEAQ. V lost 3 bases to trimming and J lost 5 bases; unmatched junction nucleotides: 9. This CDR3 spans 15 amino acids. Here the CDR3 reads CASSFEVAGGTEAFF. The CDR3 region has the DNA TGTGCCAGCAGCTTTGAGGTGGCAGGGGGTACTGAAGCTTTCTTT.

The chain is built from TRBV28 and TRBJ2-1, with TRBD2 matching over 16 bases. The CDR3 has 17 residues. Trimming cost V 8 bases and J 2 bases; bases outside gene matches: 6. Germline CDR1 and CDR2: MDHEN and SYDVKM. This CDR3 is CASGSGTSGRAYNEQFF. As DNA, the CDR3 is TGTGCCAGCGGCTCCGGGACTAGCGGGAGGGCCTACAATGAGCAGTTCTTC.

This chain links TRBV7-9 with TRBJ2-7; 10 bases line up with TRBD2. Germline assignment: CDR1 SEHNR and CDR2 FQNEAQ (reference sequence). The CDR3 is 18 residues long. The junction had 15 bases not matched to a gene; V was cut back by 5 bases and J by 2 bases. The CDR3 loop reads CASSPRDTGTSDTYEQYF. CDR3 nucleotide sequence: TGTGCCAGCAGCCCCCGGGACACCGGGACTAGCGACACCTACGAGCAGTACTTC.

J is TRBJ1-4 and V is TRBV4-3, with 7 bases that match TRBD1. This CDR3 is 16 amino acids long. Germline-derived CDR1 and CDR2 are LGHNA and YSLEER. J was trimmed by 4 bases and V by 0 bases; bases with no gene match: 5. The CDR3 reads CASSQDLRGLNEKLFF. The CDR3 DNA sequence: TGCGCCAGCAGCCAAGATTTGAGGGGGCTTAATGAAAAACTGTTTTTT.

This rearrangement joins TRBV28 to TRBJ1-5; a weak D match, TRBD1 (5 bases). Trimming removed 2 bases at V and 1 base at J, with 18 bases between. Germline V CDR1 and CDR2: MDHEN, SYDVKM. This CDR3 contains 18 residues. The CDR3, as DNA: TGTGCCAGCAGTTTAAGGGGTTCGGCCGGGGGAAGCAATCAGCCCCAGCATTTT. This codes for CASSLRGSAGGSNQPQHF.

This rearrangement joins TRBV24-1 to TRBJ1-1, with 11 bases that match TRBD1. The V gene end was trimmed by 3 bases and the J gene end by 4 bases; junction bases not matched to a gene: 3. The CDR3 sequence is 15 residues long. CDR1 is KGHDR, CDR2 SFDVKD, per germline. CDR3 sequence (DNA): TGTGCCACCAGTGATGCCGGGACAGGGGGCACTGAAGCTTTCTTT. Residues: CATSDAGTGGTEAFF.

The V gene is TRBV5-4, the J gene TRBJ1-1; TRBD1 is a possible D gene (6 bases). V was pared by 7 bases and J by 6 bases, with 13 bases between. There are 12 residues in the CDR3. The V gene's germline CDR1 is SGHNT and CDR2 YYREEE (reference sequence). The CDR3 loop reads CASHRERAEAFF. Here the CDR3 DNA reads TGTGCCAGCCACAGGGAGAGGGCTGAAGCTTTCTTT.